This T cell receptor (beta chain) originates from a study of blood T cell repertoires in COVID-19. At the level of the study: The samples span acute and convalescent COVID-19 from the United States, Italy and Spain.

The assay was immunoSEQ multiplex PCR, and TCRdb's table has in-frame clones only and misses some. The sample shows tens of thousands of clones, around 80% of them seen only once. V lost 4 bases and J 7 bases, leaving 13 bases between the germline ends. Germline V gene lookup returns CDR1 SGHTA and CDR2 FQGNSA. The CDR3 is 13 amino acids. V usage is TRBV7-2 and J usage is TRBJ1-2; D is undetermined. The TCR comes from a human donor in a cohort sampled during active COVID-19. The material sequenced was peripheral blood. The CDR3 reads CASSSRRDVGYTF. CDR3 nucleotides: TGTGCCAGCAGCTCCCGCCGGGATGTTGGCTACACCTTC.